The 27 T cell receptor beta chains below were found in one sample sequenced in a study of CD8 T cells in Susac syndrome. An amount of RNA that ranged from roughly 0.5 to 1 ug was reverse transcribed with random hexamers. TCRdb used MiXCR to reprocess the immunoSEQ multiplex PCR reads, holding one entry per CDR3 protein. The sample consists of roughly 200,000 distinct CDR3 sequences, 85% to 95% of them appearing once. Input material: CD4+ T cells from PBMCs. All receptors come from a human donor with multiple sclerosis.

This chain uses TRBV30 with TRBJ2-5, with a possible D match to TRBD1 (6 bases). CDR1 is GTSNPN and CDR2 is SVGIG in the germline V gene (reference sequence). V shed 3 bases and J shed 1 base, with 6 bases lying between them. The CDR3 is 12 amino acids. CDR3 protein: CAWRQGQETQYF. CDR3 nucleotide sequence: TGTGCCTGGAGACAGGGCCAAGAGACCCAGTACTTC.

This chain joins TRBV25-1 and TRBJ1-1, with 7 bases that match TRBD1. Germline-derived CDR1 and CDR2 are MGHDK and SYGVNS. This CDR3 is built from 13 residues. J was trimmed by 6 bases and V by 3 bases; bases with no gene match: 4. CDR3 protein: CASSEDRRAEAFF. CDR3 nucleotides: TGTGCCAGCAGTGAGGACAGGAGAGCTGAAGCTTTCTTT.

The chain has TRBV7-3 and TRBJ2-3, with TRBD2 matching 8 bases. The CDR3 is 15 residues long. Germline V CDR1 and CDR2: SGHTA, FQGTGA. The V segment lost 2 bases and the J segment 1 base; nucleotides outside the gene matches: 2. The DNA for the CDR3 is TGTGCCAGCAGCTTACCGACTAGCGGCACAGATACGCAGTATTTT. This translates into CASSLPTSGTDTQYF. Complete variable domain (other parts from reference TRBV7-3 and TRBJ2-3): GAGVSQTPSNKVTEKGKYVELRCDPISGHTALYWYRQSLGQGPEFLIYFQGTGAADDSGLPNDRFFAVRPEGSVSTLKIQRTERGDSAVYLCASSLPTSGTDTQYFGPGTRLTVL.

J is TRBJ2-7 and V is TRBV6-5; no firm D call. This CDR3 has 14 residues. From germline, CDR1 is MNHEY and CDR2 SVGAGI. Trimming pared 7 bases from V and 0 bases from J, leaving 13 bases between. For the CDR3, the DNA is TGTGCCAGCAACCCAGTAGGGTTCTCCTACGAGCAGTACTTC. This encodes CASNPVGFSYEQYF.

CDR3 protein: CSARGGLAGVVDNEQFF. CDR3 nucleotides: TGCAGTGCTAGAGGGGGCCTAGCGGGGGTCGTCGACAATGAGCAGTTCTTC. This rearrangement joins TRBV20-1 to TRBJ2-1, with 10 bases fitting TRBD2. Germline trimming cut 1 base from V and 5 bases from J; bases unmatched to any gene: 11. This CDR3 spans 17 amino acids. The germline CDR1 and CDR2 sequences are DFQATT and SNEGSKA (reference sequence).

The rearrangement uses TRBV4-1 and TRBJ1-2; 8 bases map to TRBD1. After removal of 3 bases from V and 8 bases from J, the junction contained 14 bases not matched to a gene. Looked up from germline, CDR1 is MGHRA and CDR2 is YSYEKL. CDR3 length: 16 residues. The CDR3 coding sequence is TGCGCCAGCAGCCATTTCCGGGACAGGACCTCTTGGGGCTACACCTTC. Encoded protein: CASSHFRDRTSWGYTF.

This chain connects TRBV15 to TRBJ2-1; TRBD2 might be the D (6 bases). The germline gives CDR1 LNHNV, CDR2 YYDKDF (reference sequence). CDR3 length equals 16 residues. The V gene lost 0 bases and the J gene lost 9 bases, with 18 bases spanning the gap. CDR3 DNA: TGTGCCACCAGCAGAGATGGCGGGATATCCGACGGTGAGCAGTTCTTC. Encoded protein: CATSRDGGISDGEQFF.

This clonotype was detected once. The CDR3 loop is CASSQGTKGEQFF. The CDR3 DNA reads TGTGCCAGCAGCCAAGGAACTAAGGGTGAGCAGTTCTTC. The chain employs TRBV3-1 and TRBJ2-1; no clear D. The V gene's germline CDR1 is LGHDT and CDR2 YNNKEL (reference sequence). Trimming removed 1 base from V and 9 bases from J, with 10 bases in between. CDR3 length equals 13 residues.

V usage is TRBV30 and J usage is TRBJ2-7; 7 positions agree with TRBD1. From germline, CDR1 is GTSNPN and CDR2 SVGIG (reference sequence). The V gene end was trimmed by 4 bases and the J gene end by 5 bases; junction bases not matched to a gene: 14. CDR3 length: 15 residues. CDR3 residues: CAWNPLAGGKNEQYF. CDR3 coding DNA: TGTGCCTGGAACCCCCTGGCAGGGGGTAAAAACGAGCAGTACTTC.

The chain couples TRBV7-9 to TRBJ2-1; D gene ambiguous. The CDR3 is made up of 11 amino acids. V lost 1 base and J 9 bases, leaving 4 bases between the germline ends. The V gene's germline CDR1 is SEHNR and CDR2 FQNEAQ (reference sequence). CDR3 DNA sequence: TGTGCCAGCAGCTTAGATGGTGAGCAGTTCTTC. Protein product: CASSLDGEQFF.

The rearrangement uses TRBV9 and TRBJ2-3; D is unclear. This CDR3 spans 12 amino acids. Germline assignment: CDR1 SGDLS and CDR2 YYNGEE. V dropped 0 bases and J dropped 4 bases, with 3 bases sitting between them. The CDR3 is CASSVVPDTQYF. The CDR3 DNA sequence: TGTGCCAGCAGCGTAGTTCCAGATACGCAGTATTTT.

The DNA for the CDR3 is TGCAGTGCTAGCCCCGGGACCCAAGAGACCCAGTACTTC. Amino acids: CSASPGTQETQYF. The V gene is TRBV20-1, the J gene TRBJ2-5; tentatively, D is TRBD1 or TRBD2 (5 bases each). Looked up from germline, CDR1 is DFQATT and CDR2 is SNEGSKA (reference sequence). V was trimmed by 3 bases and J by 1 base, leaving 9 bases between them. This CDR3 region has 13 residues.

CDR3 sequence: CASSSPGYNEQFF. The DNA of the CDR3 is TGTGCCAGTTCCTCTCCCGGCTACAATGAGCAGTTCTTC. The chain uses TRBV2 and TRBJ2-1, with D uncertain. Trimming took 9 bases from V and 3 from J, leaving 12 bases between them. Germline V gene lookup returns CDR1 SNHLY and CDR2 FYNNEI. The CDR3 consists of 13 residues.

The rearrangement uses TRBV3-1 and TRBJ2-6; D ambiguous. The CDR3 length is 16 residues. Germline assignment: CDR1 LGHDT and CDR2 YNNKEL (reference sequence). The ends were cut back, 4 bases at V and 2 bases at J, with 12 bases in the middle. The CDR3 loop reads CASSPITPAGANVLTF. Here the CDR3 DNA reads TGTGCCAGCAGCCCTATAACTCCTGCTGGGGCCAACGTCCTGACTTTC.

The chain recombines TRBV29-1 with TRBJ2-5; D gene uncertain. The CDR3 has 10 residues. V shed 5 bases and J shed 5 bases, with 6 bases lying between them. Germline V gene sequence: CDR1 SQVTM, CDR2 ANQGSEA. The CDR3, as DNA: TGCAGCGTTTCGGTGGAGACCCAGTACTTC. Its translation is CSVSVETQYF.

The chain links TRBV29-1 to TRBJ1-5; tentative D call: TRBD1 (6 bases). The germline V gene has CDR1 SQVTM and CDR2 ANQGSEA. The CDR3 loop spans 13 amino acids. The V end was cut by 6 bases, the J end by 6 bases, with 15 bases between. In nucleotides, the CDR3 is TGCAGCGTGAAAGGGCCAGGGGTTCAGCCCCAGCATTTT. Its protein product is CSVKGPGVQPQHF.

The chain joins TRBV11-2 to TRBJ2-1, with a weak D call TRBD2 (5 bases). The CDR3 sequence is 16 residues long. V dropped 1 base and J dropped 0 bases, with 10 bases sitting between them. CDR1 and CDR2 from the germline V gene are SGHAT and FQNNGV. DNA for the CDR3: TGTGCCAGCAGCTTAGCGACGGGGAGCTCCTACAATGAGCAGTTCTTC. Translating gives CASSLATGSSYNEQFF.

The V call is TRBV12-3 or TRBV12-4, the J call TRBJ1-5, with D possibly TRBD1 on 6 matching bases. V lost 3 bases to trimming and J lost 6 bases, with 12 bases between them. The CDR3 loop spans 14 amino acids. The CDR3 spells CASSFEGGIQPQHF. In DNA form, the CDR3 reads TGTGCCAGCAGTTTCGAGGGGGGTATTCAGCCCCAGCATTTT.

The genes are TRBV12-3 or TRBV12-4 and TRBJ1-6; possible D gene TRBD1, 5 bases. V dropped 4 bases and J dropped 9 bases, with 13 bases sitting between them. The CDR3 is made up of 14 amino acids. The CDR3 bases are TGTGCCAGCAGTTCGGGGCCGTTAAGTTCACCCCTCCACTTT. Residues: CASSSGPLSSPLHF.

V and J are TRBV29-1 and TRBJ1-4; 8 nucleotides align to TRBD1. The CDR3 length is 14 residues. Germline V gene data show CDR1 as SQVTM and CDR2 as ANQGSEA. After removal of 7 bases from V and 5 bases from J, the junction contained 9 bases not matched to a gene. The CDR3 region is CSAKGQGSNEKLFF. In nucleotides, the CDR3 is TGCAGCGCAAAAGGACAGGGATCGAATGAAAAACTGTTTTTT.

The J gene is TRBJ2-5, the V gene TRBV20-1; D may be TRBD2 (5 bases). CDR1 is DFQATT and CDR2 is SNEGSKA in the germline V gene (reference sequence). CDR3 length: 13 amino acids. The V end was cut by 6 bases, the J end by 5 bases, with 16 bases between. CDR3 in amino acids: CSADTRAGETQYF. DNA for the CDR3: TGCAGTGCCGATACGAGGGCCGGGGAGACCCAGTACTTC.

This clonotype was observed a single time. The chain carries TRBV15 and TRBJ2-3, with 9 bases lining up with TRBD2. Germline-derived CDR1 and CDR2 are LNHNV and YYDKDF (reference sequence). This CDR3 spans 17 amino acids. J lost 6 bases, V lost 1 base, and 11 bases had no gene match. The CDR3 reads CATSRGSGAGGVDTQYF. The CDR3 DNA follows: TGTGCCACCAGCAGAGGATCGGGCGCGGGGGGGGTGGATACGCAGTATTTT.

The V and J genes are TRBV25-1 and TRBJ2-1, with D perhaps matching TRBD1 (6 bases). The V gene lost 3 bases and the J gene lost 11 bases, with 17 bases spanning the gap. CDR3 size: 14 residues. Germline lookup yields CDR1 MGHDK and CDR2 SYGVNS. The CDR3 DNA reads as TGTGCCAGCAGTGACAGGGGAACTACAATCAAGCAGTTCTTC. Translation gives CASSDRGTTIKQFF.

The chain joins TRBV9 to TRBJ2-3; either TRBD1 or TRBD2 may supply D (5 bases each). The V gene's germline CDR1 is SGDLS and CDR2 YYNGEE. The ends were cut back, 2 bases at V and 0 bases at J, with 13 bases in the middle. This CDR3 contains 16 residues. This chain's CDR3 is CASSVSGPPSTDTQYF. CDR3 coding DNA: TGTGCCAGCAGCGTCTCGGGACCCCCTAGCACAGATACGCAGTATTTT.

CDR3 residues: CSVGETGATTEAFF. CDR3 DNA sequence: TGCAGCGTTGGTGAGACAGGGGCTACGACTGAAGCTTTCTTT. The gene calls are TRBV29-1 and TRBJ1-1, with TRBD1 identical over 8 bases. The CDR3 length is 14 residues. Germline V CDR1 and CDR2: SQVTM, ANQGSEA. Unmatched junction bases numbered 9, after V lost 4 bases and J lost 5 bases.

This clonotype was observed once. The CDR3 loop reads CASSLYQDTYEQYF. Here the CDR3 DNA reads TGTGCCAGCAGCCTATACCAGGACACCTACGAGCAGTACTTC. The chain uses TRBV6-2 or TRBV6-3 and TRBJ2-7, with D possibly TRBD1 on 5 matching bases. Looked up from germline, CDR1 is MNHEY and CDR2 is SVGEGT. Trimming shortened V by 6 bases and J by 2 bases, and 14 bases separated the two germline ends. The length of the CDR3 is 14 residues.

This clonotype was seen a single time. The chain carries TRBV2 and TRBJ1-5, with a tentative D call TRBD1 (5 bases). V was clipped by 2 bases and J by 5 bases, with 13 bases between them. This CDR3 is 15 amino acids long. The germline gives CDR1 SNHLY, CDR2 FYNNEI. In DNA, the CDR3 is TGTGCCAGCAGTGAACGCAGGGTCTCCGATCAGCCCCAGCATTTT. Amino acid sequence: CASSERRVSDQPQHF. Full variable domain (remainder filled in from reference TRBV2 and TRBJ1-5): EPEVTQTPSHQVTQMGQEVILRCVPISNHLYFYWYRQILGQKVEFLVSFYNNEISEKSEIFDDQFSVERPDGSNFTLKIRSTKLEDSAMYFCASSERRVSDQPQHFGDGTRLSIL.